These T cell receptor beta chains were read from a single sample in a study of regulatory T cells in long-lasting Graves disease. In TCRdb, the multiplex PCR reads were re-called with MiXCR into one record per CDR3 protein. The data show almost 450,000 distinct CDR3 sequences, about a sixth seen once. This sample was also put to use in a study of T cells in Graves' hyperthyroidism and ophthalmopathy.

The sample consisted of peripheral blood mononuclear cells (PBMCs), taken at new diagnosis, from a patient treated with antithyroid drugs. Every receptor here comes from a woman under 40 with Graves disease. Both conserved end residues are part of each CDR3. A D gene is named only where the DNA matches it firmly. Not every row has a clone size; where given, it reads once, few, many or a size class.

CDR3 protein	CDR3 DNA	V gene	J gene	D gene	clone size
CASRDPGTGVLGNEQFF	TGTGCCAGCAGGGACCCCGGGACAGGGGTTTTGGGGAATGAGCAGTTCTTC	TRBV7-2	TRBJ2-1	TRBD1	many
CASRRTDLAKNIQYF	TGTGCCAGCAGGAGGACAGACCTAGCCAAAAACATTCAGTACTTC	TRBV6-1	TRBJ2-4	.	few
CASSWTPSSYEQYF	TGTGCCAGCAGTTGGACACCGAGCTCCTACGAGCAGTACTTC	TRBV6-9	TRBJ2-7	.	many
CASSFRDPNREQYF	TGCGCCAGCAGCTTCCGGGACCCAAATCGAGAGCAGTACTTC	TRBV5-1	TRBJ2-7	.	.
CASRHRDANAEAFF	TGTGCCAGCAGGCACAGGGATGCGAACGCTGAAGCTTTCTTT	TRBV6-1	TRBJ1-1	.	many
CASSLADQVTYNEQFF	TGCGCCAGCAGCTTGGCCGACCAAGTAACCTACAATGAGCAGTTCTTC	TRBV5-1	TRBJ2-1	.	many
CASRLLSVTENTEAFF	TGTGCCAGCAGACTGCTCAGCGTGACAGAGAACACTGAAGCTTTCTTT	TRBV27	TRBJ1-1	.	.
CASSDPRTGEETQYF	TGTGCCAGCAGTGACCCTCGGACGGGAGAAGAGACCCAGTACTTC	TRBV25-1	TRBJ2-5	.	many
CAWRGAPYEQYF	TGTGCCTGGAGGGGAGCCCCTTACGAGCAGTACTTC	TRBV30	TRBJ2-7	.	many
CASSLELRHEQFF	TGTGCCAGCAGCTTAGAGCTGCGCCATGAGCAGTTCTTC	TRBV7-2	TRBJ2-1	.	few
CASSFNFREGPTDTQYF	TGTGCCAGCAGTTTTAATTTTCGGGAGGGTCCCACAGATACGCAGTATTTT	TRBV12-3/TRBV12-4	TRBJ2-3	TRBD2	many
CASSPTQPGYEQYF	TGTGCCAGCAGCCCAACCCAGCCCGGCTACGAGCAGTACTTC	TRBV7-2	TRBJ2-7	.	many
CASSPLAGLGAGELFF	TGTGCCAGCAGTCCTCTAGCGGGATTGGGGGCCGGGGAGCTGTTTTTT	TRBV28	TRBJ2-2	TRBD2	many
CASSGDRGETQYF	TGTGCCAGCTCGGGGGACAGGGGAGAGACCCAGTACTTC	TRBV18	TRBJ2-5	TRBD1	many
CSVGDRGPAVGNEQFF	TGCAGCGTCGGGGACAGGGGGCCGGCGGTGGGCAATGAGCAGTTCTTC	TRBV29-1	TRBJ2-1	TRBD1	few
CASSPIVSGEQFF	TGTGCCAGCTCACCAATAGTGTCGGGTGAGCAGTTCTTC	TRBV18	TRBJ2-1	.	many
CAWRGRIGITQDRQETQYF	TGTGCCTGGAGAGGAAGGATCGGAATAACCCAAGACCGACAAGAGACCCAGTACTTC	TRBV30	TRBJ2-5	.	many
CASSLAYRRQPQHF	TGTGCCAGCAGTTTAGCTTACAGGAGACAGCCCCAGCATTTT	TRBV12-3/TRBV12-4	TRBJ1-5	.	many
CASSEQGPTYEQYF	TGTGCCAGCAGCGAACAGGGGCCTACCTACGAGCAGTACTTC	TRBV28	TRBJ2-7	TRBD1	many
CASLRAGGTDTQYF	TGTGCCAGCTTGCGAGCGGGAGGTACAGATACGCAGTATTTT	TRBV2	TRBJ2-3	TRBD2	many